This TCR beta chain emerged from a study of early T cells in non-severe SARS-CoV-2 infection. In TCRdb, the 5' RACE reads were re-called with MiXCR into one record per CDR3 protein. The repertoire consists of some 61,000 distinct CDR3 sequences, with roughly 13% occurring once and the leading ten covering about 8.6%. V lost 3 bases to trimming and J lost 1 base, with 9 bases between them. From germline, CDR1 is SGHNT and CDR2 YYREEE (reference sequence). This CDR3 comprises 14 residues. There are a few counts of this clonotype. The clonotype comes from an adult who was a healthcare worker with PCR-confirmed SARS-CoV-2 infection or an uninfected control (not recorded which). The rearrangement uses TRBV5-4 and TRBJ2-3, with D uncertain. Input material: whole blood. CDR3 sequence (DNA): TGTGCCAGCAGCTCAAAGTCCCGCACAGATACGCAGTATTTT. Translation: CASSSKSRTDTQYF.